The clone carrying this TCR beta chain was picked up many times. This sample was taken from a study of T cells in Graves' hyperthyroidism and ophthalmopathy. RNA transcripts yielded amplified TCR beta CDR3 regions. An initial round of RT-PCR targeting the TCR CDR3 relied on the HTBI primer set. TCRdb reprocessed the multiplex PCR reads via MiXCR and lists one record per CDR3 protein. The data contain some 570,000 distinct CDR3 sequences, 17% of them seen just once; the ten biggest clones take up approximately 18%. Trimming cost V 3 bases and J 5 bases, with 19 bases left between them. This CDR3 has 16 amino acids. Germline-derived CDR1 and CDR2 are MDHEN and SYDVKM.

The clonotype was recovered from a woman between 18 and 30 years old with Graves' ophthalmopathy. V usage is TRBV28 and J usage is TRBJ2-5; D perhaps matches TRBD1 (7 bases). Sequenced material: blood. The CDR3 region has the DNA TGTGCCAGCAGTTTCCCTACAAGACAGGGAGGTGAGACCCAGTACTTC. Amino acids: CASSFPTRQGGETQYF.